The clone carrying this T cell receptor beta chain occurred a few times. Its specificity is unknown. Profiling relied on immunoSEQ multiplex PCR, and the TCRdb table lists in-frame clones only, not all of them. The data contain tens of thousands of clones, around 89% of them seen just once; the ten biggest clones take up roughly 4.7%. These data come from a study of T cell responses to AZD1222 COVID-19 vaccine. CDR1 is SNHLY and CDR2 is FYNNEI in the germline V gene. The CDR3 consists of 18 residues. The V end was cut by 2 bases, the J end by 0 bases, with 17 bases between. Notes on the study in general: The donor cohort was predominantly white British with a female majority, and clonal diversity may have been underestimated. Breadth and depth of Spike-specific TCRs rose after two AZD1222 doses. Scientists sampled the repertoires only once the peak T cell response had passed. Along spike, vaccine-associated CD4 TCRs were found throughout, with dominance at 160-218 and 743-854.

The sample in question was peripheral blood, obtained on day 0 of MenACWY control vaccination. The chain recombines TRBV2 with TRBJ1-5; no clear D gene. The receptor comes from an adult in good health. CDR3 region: CASSEQLAAPYSNQPQHF. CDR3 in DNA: TGTGCCAGCAGTGAACAGCTGGCAGCCCCTTATAGCAATCAGCCCCAGCATTTT. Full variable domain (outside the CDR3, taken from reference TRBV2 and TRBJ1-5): EPEVTQTPSHQVTQMGQEVILRCVPISNHLYFYWYRQILGQKVEFLVSFYNNEISEKSEIFDDQFSVERPDGSNFTLKIRSTKLEDSAMYFCASSEQLAAPYSNQPQHFGDGTRLSIL.